This is a list of T cell receptor beta chains from one sample in a study of blood T cell repertoires in COVID-19. Clones were sequenced by immunoSEQ multiplex PCR, and TCRdb holds only the in-frame ones, with some missing. The table has some 220,000 clones, 75% to 85% seen once; the top ten hold about 10%. Sequencing was performed on peripheral blood. The receptors derive from a man aged 50 to 59 with active or convalescent COVID-19. Each CDR3 is given with its conserved first and last residue. The order of the fields is J gene, clone size, V gene, D gene, CDR3 DNA, CDR3 protein. A D gene is named only where the DNA matches it firmly. Clone size appears in some rows only: once, few, many, or a class for an expanded clone.

TRBJ1-3 - TRBV30 - TGTGCCTGGAGTGTACATGCAGTTGTCGGAAACACCATATATTTT CAWSVHAVVGNTIYF
TRBJ2-7 - TRBV7-9 TRBD1 TGTGCCAGCAGCTTAGCGGAGTTCACAGGGGGCTACGAGCAGTACTTC CASSLAEFTGGYEQYF
TRBJ1-1 once TRBV18 - TGTGCCAGCTCACCACGGGGGGACACTGAAGCTTTCTTT CASSPRGDTEAFF
TRBJ2-1 - TRBV19 TRBD2 TGTGCCAGTAGTATAGATAGCGGGAGGGCCGCCTACAATGAGCAGTTCTTC CASSIDSGRAAYNEQFF
TRBJ1-1 once TRBV6-5 TRBD1 TGTGCCAGCAGTTACTCACAGGGGGCAAGAGGTGAAGCTTTCTTT CASSYSQGARGEAFF
TRBJ2-4 - TRBV28 TRBD1 TGTGCCAGCAGTTTACCGGGACAGACCCTAGCCAAAAACATTCAGTACTTC CASSLPGQTLAKNIQYF
TRBJ2-2 - TRBV18 TRBD2 TGTGCCAGCTCACCACCCGGGACTAGCGGGATTCAGGCCGGGGAGCTGTTTTTT CASSPPGTSGIQAGELFF
TRBJ1-2 - TRBV2 - TGTGCCAGCAGGGAGGCCCTTGGGGGCTACACCTTC CASREALGGYTF
TRBJ1-2 - TRBV28 TRBD1 TGTGCCAGCAGTTTATACAAAGGACAGGGAGGTGGCTATGGCTACACCTTC CASSLYKGQGGGYGYTF
TRBJ2-5 - TRBV4-1 TRBD2 TGCGCCAGCAGCCAAGGCGGGGGGCAAGAGACCCAGTACTTC CASSQGGGQETQYF
TRBJ1-1 - TRBV28 TRBD1 TGTGCCAGCAGGATAAGGGGGCGCCGGACTGAAGCTTTCTTT CASRIRGRRTEAFF
TRBJ1-4 - TRBV2 TRBD1 TGTGCCAGCAGTCCTCGGACAGGCAATGAAAAACTGTTTTTT CASSPRTGNEKLFF
TRBJ2-7 - TRBV29-1 - TGCAGCGTTGAAGGGCAGGGAAACGAGCAGTACTTC CSVEGQGNEQYF
TRBJ2-1 - TRBV2 - TGTGCCAGCAGTGTCAGACTCACCAATGAGCAGTTCTTC CASSVRLTNEQFF
TRBJ1-6 - TRBV7-9 TRBD1 TGTGCCAGCAGCTTAATCCAGACAGGGAAGGGTTACTCACCCCTCCACTTT CASSLIQTGKGYSPLHF
TRBJ2-3 - TRBV4-3 - TGCGCCAGCAGCCAAGATCGAGTGGATACGCAGTATTTT CASSQDRVDTQYF
TRBJ2-3 - TRBV9 TRBD2 TGTGCCAGCAGCCCCGGACTAGCGGGGGCAGATACGCAGTATTTT CASSPGLAGADTQYF
TRBJ1-4 - TRBV4-2 TRBD1 TGTGCCAGCAGCCTCATTGACAGGGTAACTAATGAAAAACTGTTTTTT CASSLIDRVTNEKLFF
TRBJ1-2 few TRBV5-1 - TGCGCCAGCAGCTTCGCGACAGACCTCTATGGCTACACCTTC CASSFATDLYGYTF
TRBJ2-2 - TRBV18 - TGTGCCAGCTCACCTAACCAGGGGACCACCGGGGAGCTGTTTTTT CASSPNQGTTGELFF
TRBJ2-5 - TRBV2 - TGTGCCAGCAGCTACCTCCAAGAGACCCAGTACTTC CASSYLQETQYF
TRBJ1-1 - TRBV5-1 TRBD1 TGCGCCAGCAGCTTGGGGGACAGTCCTTCGAACACTGAAGCTTTCTTT CASSLGDSPSNTEAFF
TRBJ2-5 - TRBV7-8 - TGTGCCAGCAGCCCAGGGTTTCAAGAGACCCAGTACTTC CASSPGFQETQYF
TRBJ2-3 - TRBV23-1 TRBD2 TGCGCCAGCAGTCAATCCGGCCTAGCGGGGGGCCAATTAGATACGCAGTATTTT CASSQSGLAGGQLDTQYF
TRBJ1-1 - TRBV28 TRBD1 TGTGCCAGCAGTTTGTTGGACAGGTCTGAAGCTTTCTTT CASSLLDRSEAFF
TRBJ1-1 - TRBV4-3 TRBD1 TGCGCCAGCAGCCATACAAACAGGGGGAACACTGAAGCTTTCTTT CASSHTNRGNTEAFF
TRBJ2-2 - TRBV28 TRBD2 TGTGCCAGCAGTTTATGCCACCGGGGGCTAGCGGGAGGGAAGAACACCGGGGAGCTGTTTTTT CASSLCHRGLAGGKNTGELFF
TRBJ2-5 - TRBV2 TRBD2 TGTGCCAGCAACCGGGAGGGCCAGGAGACCCAGTACTTC CASNREGQETQYF
TRBJ2-2 many TRBV4-1 TRBD2 TGCGCCAGCAGCCAGGCGGGACTAGCGGGAGCCTTGGCCGGGGAGCTGTTTTTT CASSQAGLAGALAGELFF
TRBJ2-5 - TRBV7-2 - TGTGCCAGCAGCTTAGGGTTTTGGGCCCAAGAGACCCAGTACTTC CASSLGFWAQETQYF
TRBJ2-3 - TRBV9 TRBD2 TGTGCCAGCAGCGTAATAGGCGGGTCTAGCGGGATGGGAGATACGCAGTATTTT CASSVIGGSSGMGDTQYF
TRBJ1-2 - TRBV28 - TGTGCCAGCAGTTTCGACAGATATGGCTACACCTTC CASSFDRYGYTF
TRBJ1-1 few TRBV23-1 - TGCGCCAGCAGTCAATTGAGGATCCCGGGAGATAAAATGAACACTGAAGCTTTCTTT CASSQLRIPGDKMNTEAFF
TRBJ1-5 - TRBV2 - TGTGCCAGCACCAGGTCCCTCTACAGGGACGATCAGCCCCAGCATTTT CASTRSLYRDDQPQHF
TRBJ1-6 - TRBV3-1/TRBV3-2 - TGTGCCAGCAGCCGTCTAAGTGGTGATAATTCACCCCTCCACTTT CASSRLSGDNSPLHF
TRBJ2-1 - TRBV15 - TGTGCCGCCAGAACCAGGACAGACAATGAGCAGTTCTTC CAARTRTDNEQFF
TRBJ1-2 - TRBV30 - TGTGCCTGGACACAGGGTAATGGCTACACCTTC CAWTQGNGYTF
TRBJ2-2 - TRBV7-3 - TGTGCCAGCAGCCTAAGGGGCGTTAGGGGGGAGCTGTTTTTT CASSLRGVRGELFF
TRBJ1-3 - TRBV28 - TGTGCCAGCAGCGTCCTTAACTCTGGAAACACCATATATTTT CASSVLNSGNTIYF
TRBJ1-5 - TRBV15 - TGTGCCACCAGCAGAGATCCCGAGCGTGATCAGCCCCAGCATTTT CATSRDPERDQPQHF
TRBJ2-7 - TRBV6-1 TRBD2 TGTGCCAGCAGTGAAGGGGTAGCGGGTTCCTACGAGCAGTACTTC CASSEGVAGSYEQYF
TRBJ2-5 - TRBV5-1 - TGCGCCACCTCGCGGACAGACGAAGAGACCCAGTACTTC CATSRTDEETQYF
TRBJ1-5 - TRBV28 - TGTGCCAGCAGTTACGACGGGTATAGCAATCAGCCCCAGCATTTT CASSYDGYSNQPQHF
TRBJ1-6 - TRBV10-3 - TGTGCCATCAGGTCGGGATGGGCGAATTCACCCCTCCACTTT CAIRSGWANSPLHF
TRBJ2-3 - TRBV2 TRBD2 TGTGCCAGCAGTACTGGACTAGCCCCTAGCACAGATACGCAGTATTTT CASSTGLAPSTDTQYF
TRBJ1-2 few TRBV7-9 TRBD1 TGTGCCAGCAGCGTGGACAGGGGGCAACATGGCTACACCTTC CASSVDRGQHGYTF